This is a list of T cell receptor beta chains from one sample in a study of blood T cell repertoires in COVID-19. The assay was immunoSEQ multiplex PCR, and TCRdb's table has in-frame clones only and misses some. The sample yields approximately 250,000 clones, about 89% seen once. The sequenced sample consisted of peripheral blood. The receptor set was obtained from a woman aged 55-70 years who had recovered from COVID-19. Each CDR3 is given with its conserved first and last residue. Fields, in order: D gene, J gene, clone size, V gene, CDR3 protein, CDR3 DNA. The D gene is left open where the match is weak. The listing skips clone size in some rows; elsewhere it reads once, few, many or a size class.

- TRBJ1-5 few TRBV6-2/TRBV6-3 CASSYSSYSNQPQHF TGTGCCAGCAGTTACTCCAGTTATAGCAATCAGCCCCAGCATTTT
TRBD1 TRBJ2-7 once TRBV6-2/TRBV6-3 CASSGRQGLSYEQYF TGTGCCAGCAGTGGCCGACAGGGGCTCTCCTACGAGCAGTACTTC
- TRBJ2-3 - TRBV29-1 CSVEGRDHRTDTQYF TGCAGCGTTGAGGGGCGGGACCACCGCACAGATACGCAGTATTTT
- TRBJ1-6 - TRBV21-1 CASSNGWRRGSYNSPLHF TGTGCCAGCAGCAATGGGTGGCGCAGGGGCTCCTATAATTCACCCCTCCACTTT
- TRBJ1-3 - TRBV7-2 CASSLVTGSGNTIYF TGTGCCAGCAGCTTAGTCACAGGCTCTGGAAACACCATATATTTT
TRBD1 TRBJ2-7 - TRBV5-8 CASSFSGTASYEQYF TGTGCCAGCAGCTTTTCCGGGACAGCTTCCTACGAGCAGTACTTC
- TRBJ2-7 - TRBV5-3 CASRGSGSSSYEQYF TGTGCCAGCCGGGGGTCGGGGTCTTCGTCCTACGAGCAGTACTTC
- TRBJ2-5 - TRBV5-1 CASSPTDLRRETQYF TGCGCCAGCAGCCCGACAGACCTACGTCGTGAGACCCAGTACTTC
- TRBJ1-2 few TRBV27 CASSSADSNYGYTF TGTGCCAGCAGTTCAGCGGACAGTAACTATGGCTACACCTTC
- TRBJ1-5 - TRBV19 CASRPGVDQPQHF TGTGCCAGTAGGCCGGGTGTGGATCAGCCCCAGCATTTT
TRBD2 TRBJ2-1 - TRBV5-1 CASSLGISGVIYNEQFF TGCGCCAGCAGCTTGGGCATTAGCGGGGTAATCTACAATGAGCAGTTCTTC
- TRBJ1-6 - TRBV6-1 CASSDITDYSPLHF TGTGCCAGCAGTGATATCACTGACTATTCACCCCTCCACTTT
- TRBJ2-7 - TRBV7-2 CASSTWGRENEQYF TGTGCCAGCAGCACCTGGGGCAGGGAAAACGAGCAGTACTTC
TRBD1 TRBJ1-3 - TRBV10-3 CAIRETSTDRGDGNTIYF TGTGCCATCAGGGAAACTTCCACGGACAGGGGGGATGGAAACACCATATATTTT
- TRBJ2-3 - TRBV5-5 CASSFFELRTDTQYF TGTGCCAGCAGCTTTTTTGAGCTCCGCACAGATACGCAGTATTTT
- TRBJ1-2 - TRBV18 CASSEASYGYTF TGTGCCAGCTCCGAGGCGTCCTATGGCTACACCTTC
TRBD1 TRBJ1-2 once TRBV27 CASSFRGADYGYTF TGTGCCAGCAGTTTCAGGGGGGCGGACTATGGCTACACCTTC
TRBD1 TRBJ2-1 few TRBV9 CASSVVEGTGGSEQFF TGTGCCAGCAGCGTAGTAGAGGGCACAGGGGGAAGTGAGCAGTTCTTC
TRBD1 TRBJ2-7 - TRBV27 CASSLRGLVNEQYF TGTGCCAGCAGTTTAAGGGGGCTAGTGAACGAGCAGTACTTC
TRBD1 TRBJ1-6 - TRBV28 CASSTTGPYNSPLHF TGTGCCAGCAGCACGACAGGGCCCTATAATTCACCCCTCCACTTT
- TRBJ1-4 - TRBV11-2 CASSHGQTTTNEKLFF TGTGCCAGCAGCCATGGACAGACTACAACTAATGAAAAACTGTTTTTT
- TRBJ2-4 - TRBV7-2 CASSPPGNIQYF TGTGCCAGCAGCCCTCCCGGAAACATTCAGTACTTC
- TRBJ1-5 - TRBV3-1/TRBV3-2 CASSQARAQPQHF TGTGCCAGCAGCCAAGCCAGGGCTCAGCCCCAGCATTTT
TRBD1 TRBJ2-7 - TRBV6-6 CASSYLGTVNSYEQYF TGTGCCAGCAGCTACTTAGGGACAGTAAACTCCTACGAGCAGTACTTC
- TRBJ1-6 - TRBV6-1 CASSEGFSSPLHF TGTGCCAGCAGTGAAGGGTTTAGTTCACCCCTCCACTTT
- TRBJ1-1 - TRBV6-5 CASSYSRGGNTEAFF TGTGCCAGCAGTTACTCGAGAGGCGGGAACACTGAAGCTTTCTTT